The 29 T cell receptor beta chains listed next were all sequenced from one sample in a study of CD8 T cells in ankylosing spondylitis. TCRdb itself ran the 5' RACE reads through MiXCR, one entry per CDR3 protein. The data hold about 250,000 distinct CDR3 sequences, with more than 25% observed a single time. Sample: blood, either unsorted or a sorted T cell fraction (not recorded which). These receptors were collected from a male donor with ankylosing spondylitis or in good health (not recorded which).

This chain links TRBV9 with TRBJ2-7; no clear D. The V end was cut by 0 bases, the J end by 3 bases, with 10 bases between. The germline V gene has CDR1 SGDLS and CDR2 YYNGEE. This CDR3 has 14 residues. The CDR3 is CASSVAVGFYEQYF. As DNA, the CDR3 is TGTGCCAGCAGCGTAGCGGTAGGGTTCTACGAGCAGTACTTC.

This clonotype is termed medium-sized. CDR3 coding DNA: TGCAGTGCTAGAGGGCTGGAGGCCTACAATGAGCAGTTCTTC. This sequence encodes CSARGLEAYNEQFF. The genes are TRBV20-1 and TRBJ2-1, with a possible D match to TRBD2 (5 bases). Germline V CDR1 and CDR2: DFQATT, SNEGSKA (reference sequence). With 1 base removed from V and 2 bases from J, the gap between germline ends came to 9 bases. The CDR3 sequence is 14 residues long.

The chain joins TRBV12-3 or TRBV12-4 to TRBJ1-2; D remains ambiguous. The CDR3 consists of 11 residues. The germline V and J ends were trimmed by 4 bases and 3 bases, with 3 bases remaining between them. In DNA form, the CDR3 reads TGTGCCAGCAGTTCCCACTATGGCTACACCTTC. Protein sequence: CASSSHYGYTF.

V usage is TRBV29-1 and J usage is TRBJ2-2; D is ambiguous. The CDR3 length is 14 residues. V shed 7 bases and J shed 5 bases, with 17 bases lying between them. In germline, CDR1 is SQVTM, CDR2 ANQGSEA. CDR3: CSAVNAVLTGELFF. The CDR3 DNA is TGCAGCGCCGTAAACGCGGTGCTAACCGGGGAGCTGTTTTTT.

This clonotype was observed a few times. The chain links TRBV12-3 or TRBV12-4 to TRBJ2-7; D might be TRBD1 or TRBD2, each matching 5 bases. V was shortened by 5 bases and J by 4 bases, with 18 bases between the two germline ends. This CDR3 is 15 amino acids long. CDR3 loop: CASSPTGDGWYEQYF. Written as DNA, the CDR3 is TGTGCCAGCAGTCCCACCGGGGACGGATGGTACGAGCAGTACTTC.

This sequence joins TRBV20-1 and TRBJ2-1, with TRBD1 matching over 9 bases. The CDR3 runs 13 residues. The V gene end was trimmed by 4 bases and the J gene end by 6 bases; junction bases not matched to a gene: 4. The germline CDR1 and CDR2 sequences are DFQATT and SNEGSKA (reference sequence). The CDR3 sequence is CSATSTGGNEQFF. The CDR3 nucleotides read TGCAGTGCTACCTCGACAGGGGGCAATGAGCAGTTCTTC.

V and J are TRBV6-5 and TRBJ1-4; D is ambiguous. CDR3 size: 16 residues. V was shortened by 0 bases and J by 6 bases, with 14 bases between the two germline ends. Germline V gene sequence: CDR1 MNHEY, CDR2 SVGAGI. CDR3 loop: CASSYSSGRNYEKLFF. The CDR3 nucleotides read TGTGCCAGCAGTTACTCGTCGGGCAGAAATTATGAAAAACTGTTTTTT.

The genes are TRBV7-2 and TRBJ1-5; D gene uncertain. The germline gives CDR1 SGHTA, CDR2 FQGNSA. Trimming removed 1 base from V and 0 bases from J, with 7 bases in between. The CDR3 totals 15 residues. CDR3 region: CASSLELYSNQPQHF. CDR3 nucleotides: TGTGCCAGCAGCTTAGAATTATATAGCAATCAGCCCCAGCATTTT.

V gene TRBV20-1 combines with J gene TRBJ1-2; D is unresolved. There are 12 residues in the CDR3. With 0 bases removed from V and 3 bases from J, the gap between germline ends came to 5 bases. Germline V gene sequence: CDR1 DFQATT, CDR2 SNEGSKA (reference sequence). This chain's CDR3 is CSARDPDYGYTF. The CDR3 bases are TGCAGTGCTAGAGATCCTGACTATGGCTACACCTTC.

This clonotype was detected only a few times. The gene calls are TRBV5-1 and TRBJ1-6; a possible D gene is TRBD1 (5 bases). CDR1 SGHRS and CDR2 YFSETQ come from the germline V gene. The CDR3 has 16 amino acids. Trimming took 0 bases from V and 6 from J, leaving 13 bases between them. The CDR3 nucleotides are TGCGCCAGCAGCTTGGAGTTCGGGGCGGGTAATTCACCCCTCCACTTT. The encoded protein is CASSLEFGAGNSPLHF.

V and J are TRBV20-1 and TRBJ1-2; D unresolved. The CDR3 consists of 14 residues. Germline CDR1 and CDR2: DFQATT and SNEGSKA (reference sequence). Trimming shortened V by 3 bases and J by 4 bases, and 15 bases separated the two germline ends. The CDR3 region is CSARVTAKGYGYTF. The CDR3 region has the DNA TGCAGTGCTAGGGTTACAGCCAAAGGCTATGGCTACACCTTC.

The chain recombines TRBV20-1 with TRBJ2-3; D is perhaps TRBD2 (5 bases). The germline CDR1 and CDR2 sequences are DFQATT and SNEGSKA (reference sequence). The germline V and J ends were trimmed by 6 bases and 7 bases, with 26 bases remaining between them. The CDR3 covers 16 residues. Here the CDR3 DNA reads TGCAGTGCCGTCTTTCCTTCGGCGGGCTCTCTGAATACGCAGTATTTT. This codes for CSAVFPSAGSLNTQYF.

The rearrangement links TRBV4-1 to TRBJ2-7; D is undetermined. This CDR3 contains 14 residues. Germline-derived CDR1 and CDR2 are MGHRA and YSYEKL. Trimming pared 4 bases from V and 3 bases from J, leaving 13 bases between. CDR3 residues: CASSPRTGDYEQYF. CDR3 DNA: TGCGCCAGCAGCCCTAGGACGGGCGACTACGAGCAGTACTTC.

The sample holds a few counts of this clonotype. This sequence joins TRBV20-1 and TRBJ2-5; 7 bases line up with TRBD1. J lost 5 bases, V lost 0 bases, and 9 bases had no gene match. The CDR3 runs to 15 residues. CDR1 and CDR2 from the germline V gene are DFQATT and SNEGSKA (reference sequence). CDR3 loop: CSARDGRGRMETQYF. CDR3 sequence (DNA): TGCAGTGCTAGAGATGGTAGGGGGCGCATGGAGACCCAGTACTTC.

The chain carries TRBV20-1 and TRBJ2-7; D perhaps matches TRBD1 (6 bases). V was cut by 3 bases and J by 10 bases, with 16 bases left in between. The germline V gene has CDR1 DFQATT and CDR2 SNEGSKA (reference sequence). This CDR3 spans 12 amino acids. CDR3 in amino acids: CSARDPRGNQYF. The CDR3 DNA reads TGCAGTGCTAGGGATCCAAGGGGGAATCAGTACTTC.

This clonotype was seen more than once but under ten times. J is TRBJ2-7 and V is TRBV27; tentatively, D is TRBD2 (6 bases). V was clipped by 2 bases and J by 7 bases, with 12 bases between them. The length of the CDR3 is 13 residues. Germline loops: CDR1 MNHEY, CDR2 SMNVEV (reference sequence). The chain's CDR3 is CASSLGGTLEQYF. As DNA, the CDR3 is TGTGCCAGCAGTTTAGGGGGGACTCTGGAGCAGTACTTC.

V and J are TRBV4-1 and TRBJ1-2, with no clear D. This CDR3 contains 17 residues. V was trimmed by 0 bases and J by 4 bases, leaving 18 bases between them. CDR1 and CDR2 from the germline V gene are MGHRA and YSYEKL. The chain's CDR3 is CASSQDGRSPRAYGYTF. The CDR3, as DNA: TGCGCCAGCAGCCAAGATGGCAGGTCCCCGCGCGCCTATGGCTACACCTTC.

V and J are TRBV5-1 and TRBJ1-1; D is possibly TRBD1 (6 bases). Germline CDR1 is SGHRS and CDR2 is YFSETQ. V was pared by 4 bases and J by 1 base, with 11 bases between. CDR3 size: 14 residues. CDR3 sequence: CASSQQTGNTEAFF. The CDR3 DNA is TGCGCCAGCAGCCAGCAGACAGGGAACACTGAAGCTTTCTTT.

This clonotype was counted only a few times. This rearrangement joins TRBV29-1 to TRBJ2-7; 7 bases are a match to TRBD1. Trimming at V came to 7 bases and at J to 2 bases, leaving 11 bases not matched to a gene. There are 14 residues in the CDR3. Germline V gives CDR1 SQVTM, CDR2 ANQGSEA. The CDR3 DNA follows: TGCAGCGGCTCAACCGGGACAGAGGCCTACGAGCAGTACTTC. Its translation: CSGSTGTEAYEQYF.

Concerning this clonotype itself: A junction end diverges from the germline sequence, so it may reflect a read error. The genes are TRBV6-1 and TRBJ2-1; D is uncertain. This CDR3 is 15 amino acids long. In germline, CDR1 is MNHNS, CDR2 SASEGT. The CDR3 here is CASSTQSKYYNDQFF. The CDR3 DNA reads TGTGCCAGCAGTACACAAAGTAAATACTACAATGACCAGTTCTTC.

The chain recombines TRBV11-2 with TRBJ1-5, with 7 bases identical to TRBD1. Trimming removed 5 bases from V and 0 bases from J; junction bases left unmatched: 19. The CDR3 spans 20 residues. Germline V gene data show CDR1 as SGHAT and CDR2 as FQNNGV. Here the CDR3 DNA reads TGTGCCAGCAGCCAAAGGATTGTGATTCCCCGGGACAGTAGCAATCAGCCCCAGCATTTT. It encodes CASSQRIVIPRDSSNQPQHF.

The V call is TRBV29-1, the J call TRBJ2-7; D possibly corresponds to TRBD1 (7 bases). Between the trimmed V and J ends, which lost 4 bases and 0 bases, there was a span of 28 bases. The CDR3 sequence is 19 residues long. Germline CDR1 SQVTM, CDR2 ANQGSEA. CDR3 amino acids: CSVANSGGPRILFSYEQYF. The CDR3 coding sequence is TGCAGCGTTGCTAACTCAGGGGGGCCAAGAATTCTTTTCTCCTACGAGCAGTACTTC.

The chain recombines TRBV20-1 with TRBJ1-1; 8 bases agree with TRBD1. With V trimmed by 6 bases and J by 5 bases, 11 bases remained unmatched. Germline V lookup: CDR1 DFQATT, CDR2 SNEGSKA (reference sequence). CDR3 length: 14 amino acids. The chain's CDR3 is CSATSTGVVTEAFF. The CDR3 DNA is TGCAGTGCAACCTCGACAGGGGTAGTAACTGAAGCTTTCTTT.

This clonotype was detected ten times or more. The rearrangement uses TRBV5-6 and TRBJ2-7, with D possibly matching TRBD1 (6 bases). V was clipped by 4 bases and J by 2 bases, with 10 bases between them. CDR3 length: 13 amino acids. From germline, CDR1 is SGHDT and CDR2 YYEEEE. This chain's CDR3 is CASSRRQAYEQYF. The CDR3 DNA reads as TGTGCCAGCAGCCGCCGACAGGCCTACGAGCAGTACTTC.

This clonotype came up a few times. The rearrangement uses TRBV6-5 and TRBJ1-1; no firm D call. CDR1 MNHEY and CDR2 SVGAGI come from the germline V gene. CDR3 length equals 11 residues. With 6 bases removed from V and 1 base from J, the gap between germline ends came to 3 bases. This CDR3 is CASSRNTEAFF. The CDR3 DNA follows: TGTGCCAGCAGCAGGAACACTGAAGCTTTCTTT.

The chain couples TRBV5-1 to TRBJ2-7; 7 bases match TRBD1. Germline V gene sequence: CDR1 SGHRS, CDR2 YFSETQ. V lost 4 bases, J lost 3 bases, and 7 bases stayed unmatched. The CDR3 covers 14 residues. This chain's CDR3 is CASSVAGGLYEQYF. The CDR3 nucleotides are TGCGCCAGCAGCGTTGCAGGGGGTCTCTACGAGCAGTACTTC.

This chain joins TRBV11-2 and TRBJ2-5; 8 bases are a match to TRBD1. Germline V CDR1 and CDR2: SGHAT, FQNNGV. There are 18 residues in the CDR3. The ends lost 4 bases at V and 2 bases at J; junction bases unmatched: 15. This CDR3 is CASSSPPLDREWQETQYF. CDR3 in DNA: TGTGCCAGCAGCTCCCCCCCATTGGACAGGGAGTGGCAAGAGACCCAGTACTTC.

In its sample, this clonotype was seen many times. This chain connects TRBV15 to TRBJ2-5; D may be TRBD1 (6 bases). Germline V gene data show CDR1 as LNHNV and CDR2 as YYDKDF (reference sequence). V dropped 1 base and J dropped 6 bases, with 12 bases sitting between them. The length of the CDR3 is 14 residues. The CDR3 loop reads CATSRAAGEQTQYF. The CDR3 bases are TGTGCCACCAGCAGAGCGGCAGGGGAGCAGACCCAGTACTTC.

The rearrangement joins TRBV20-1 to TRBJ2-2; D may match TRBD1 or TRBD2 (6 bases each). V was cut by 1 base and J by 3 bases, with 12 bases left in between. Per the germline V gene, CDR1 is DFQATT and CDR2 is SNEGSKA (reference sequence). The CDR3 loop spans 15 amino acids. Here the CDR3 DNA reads TGCAGTGCTAGAGTCGGGGGCGCGTACACCGGGGAGCTGTTTTTT. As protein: CSARVGGAYTGELFF.